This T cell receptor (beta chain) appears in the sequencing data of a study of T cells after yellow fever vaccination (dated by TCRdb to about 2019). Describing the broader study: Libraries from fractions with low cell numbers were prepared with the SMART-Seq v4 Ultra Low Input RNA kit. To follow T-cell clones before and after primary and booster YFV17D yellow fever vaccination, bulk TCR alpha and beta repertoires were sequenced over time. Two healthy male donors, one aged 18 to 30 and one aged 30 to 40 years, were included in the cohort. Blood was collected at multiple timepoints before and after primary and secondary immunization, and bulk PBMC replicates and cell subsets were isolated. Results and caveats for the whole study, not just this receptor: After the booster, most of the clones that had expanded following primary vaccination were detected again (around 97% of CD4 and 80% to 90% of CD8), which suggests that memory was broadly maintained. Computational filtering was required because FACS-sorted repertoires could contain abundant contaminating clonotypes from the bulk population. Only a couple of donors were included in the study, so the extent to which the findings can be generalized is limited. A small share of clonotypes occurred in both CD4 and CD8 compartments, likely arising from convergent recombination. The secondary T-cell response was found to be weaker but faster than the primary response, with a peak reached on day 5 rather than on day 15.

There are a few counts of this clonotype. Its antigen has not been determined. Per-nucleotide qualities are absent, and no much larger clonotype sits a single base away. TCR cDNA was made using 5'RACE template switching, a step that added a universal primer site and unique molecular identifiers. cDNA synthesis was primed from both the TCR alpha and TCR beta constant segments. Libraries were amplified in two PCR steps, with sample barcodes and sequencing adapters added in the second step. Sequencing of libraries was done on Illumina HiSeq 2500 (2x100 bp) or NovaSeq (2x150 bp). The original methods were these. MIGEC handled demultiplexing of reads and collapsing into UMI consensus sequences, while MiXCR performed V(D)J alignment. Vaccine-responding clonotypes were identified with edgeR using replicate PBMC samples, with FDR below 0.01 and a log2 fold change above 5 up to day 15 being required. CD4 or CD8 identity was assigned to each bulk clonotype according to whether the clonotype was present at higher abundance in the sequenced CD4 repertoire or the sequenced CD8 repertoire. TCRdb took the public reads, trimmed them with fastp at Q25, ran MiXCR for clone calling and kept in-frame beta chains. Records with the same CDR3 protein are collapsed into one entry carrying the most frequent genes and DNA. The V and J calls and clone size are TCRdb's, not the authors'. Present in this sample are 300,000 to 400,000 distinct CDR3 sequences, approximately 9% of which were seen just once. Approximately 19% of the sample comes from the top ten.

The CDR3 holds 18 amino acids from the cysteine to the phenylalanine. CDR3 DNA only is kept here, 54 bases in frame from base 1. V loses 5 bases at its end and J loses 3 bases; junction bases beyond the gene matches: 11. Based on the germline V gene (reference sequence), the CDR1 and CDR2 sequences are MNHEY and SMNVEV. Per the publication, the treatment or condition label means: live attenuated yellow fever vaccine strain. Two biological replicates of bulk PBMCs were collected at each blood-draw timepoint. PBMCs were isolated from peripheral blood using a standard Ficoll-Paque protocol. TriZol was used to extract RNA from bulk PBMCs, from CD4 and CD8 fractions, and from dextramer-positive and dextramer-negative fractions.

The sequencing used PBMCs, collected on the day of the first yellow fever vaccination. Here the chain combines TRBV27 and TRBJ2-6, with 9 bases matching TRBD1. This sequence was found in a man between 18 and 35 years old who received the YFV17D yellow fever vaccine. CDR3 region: CASSAGTGRGLGANVLTF. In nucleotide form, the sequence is TGTGCCAGCAGTGCCGGGACAGGGAGAGGCCTTGGGGCCAACGTCCTGACTTTC.